A selection of T cell receptor beta chains follows, all from one sample in a study of blood T cell repertoires in COVID-19. Assay used: immunoSEQ multiplex PCR; TCRdb lists only in-frame clones, some missing. Here the sample spans roughly 62,000 clones, 87% being singletons. Sequencing was performed on peripheral blood. Every receptor here comes from a human donor with acute or convalescent COVID-19. The donor label of this sample is uncertain. Both conserved end residues are part of each CDR3. D genes are given only for firm matches. Size tells how often a clone was seen (once, few, many) or the class of an expanded clone, and some rows leave it out.

d_gene: TRBD1; v_gene: TRBV9; j_gene: TRBJ1-1; abundance: -; len: 14; CDR3nt: TGTGCCAGCAGGAGAGCAGGGGGGAACACTGAAGCTTTCTTT; CDR3aa: CASRRAGGNTEAFF
d_gene: -; v_gene: TRBV18; j_gene: TRBJ1-1; abundance: -; len: 15; CDR3nt: TGTGCCAGCTCACTCGTCGACAGTAAGAACACTGAAGCTTTCTTT; CDR3aa: CASSLVDSKNTEAFF
d_gene: -; v_gene: TRBV18; j_gene: TRBJ2-1; abundance: -; len: 15; CDR3nt: TGTGCCAGCTCACCGCAGACCCGGGACTACAATGAGCAGTTCTTC; CDR3aa: CASSPQTRDYNEQFF
d_gene: TRBD1; v_gene: TRBV6-1; j_gene: TRBJ1-2; abundance: -; len: 16; CDR3nt: TGTGCCAGCAGTGGAACTGGACAGGGACCCTCCTATGGCTACACCTTC; CDR3aa: CASSGTGQGPSYGYTF
d_gene: -; v_gene: TRBV20-1; j_gene: TRBJ1-6; abundance: -; len: 17; CDR3nt: TGCAGTGCTAGTCCTAGGGACGGGAGCTCCTATAATTCACCCCTCCACTTT; CDR3aa: CSASPRDGSSYNSPLHF
d_gene: -; v_gene: TRBV6-4; j_gene: TRBJ1-1; abundance: -; len: 14; CDR3nt: TGTGCCAGCAGTGAAAACGGTTATATCACTGAAGCTTTCTTT; CDR3aa: CASSENGYITEAFF
d_gene: TRBD1; v_gene: TRBV19; j_gene: TRBJ1-2; abundance: -; len: 16; CDR3nt: TGTGCCAGTAGGACTCAGGGGGCTTCGGATACTTATGGCTACACCTTC; CDR3aa: CASRTQGASDTYGYTF
d_gene: -; v_gene: TRBV27; j_gene: TRBJ1-1; abundance: -; len: 14; CDR3nt: TGTGCCAGCAGGGACTTACAGGGCTTGGCTGAAGCTTTCTTT; CDR3aa: CASRDLQGLAEAFF
d_gene: -; v_gene: TRBV18; j_gene: TRBJ2-7; abundance: -; len: 15; CDR3nt: TGTGCCAGCTCACCAAGGGGGCAGGGAGGCGCTGGGCAGTACTTC; CDR3aa: CASSPRGQGGAGQYF
d_gene: TRBD2; v_gene: TRBV2; j_gene: TRBJ2-5; abundance: -; len: 14; CDR3nt: TGTGCCAGCAACCTAGGACTAGCAGTCGAGACCCAGTACTTC; CDR3aa: CASNLGLAVETQYF
d_gene: TRBD2; v_gene: TRBV5-1; j_gene: TRBJ2-1; abundance: -; len: 15; CDR3nt: TGCGCCAGCAGCTTGGGGGCTAGCGGGATCGATGAGCAGTTCTTC; CDR3aa: CASSLGASGIDEQFF
d_gene: TRBD2; v_gene: TRBV11-2; j_gene: TRBJ2-1; abundance: -; len: 13; CDR3nt: TGTGCCAGCAGCTTTAGCGGGAGGAATGAGCAGTTCTTC; CDR3aa: CASSFSGRNEQFF
d_gene: -; v_gene: TRBV11-2; j_gene: TRBJ2-1; abundance: -; len: 14; CDR3nt: TGTGCCAGCAGCTTAGATAGCGCATACAATGAGCAGTTCTTC; CDR3aa: CASSLDSAYNEQFF
d_gene: -; v_gene: TRBV19; j_gene: TRBJ1-2; abundance: -; len: 16; CDR3nt: TGTGCCAGTACCCCAGGGGTCTCCCCTCCCAACTATGGCTACACCTTC; CDR3aa: CASTPGVSPPNYGYTF
d_gene: -; v_gene: TRBV19; j_gene: TRBJ1-5; abundance: -; len: 15; CDR3nt: TGTGCCAGTAGTTTTAACAGGAAAAGCAATCAGCCCCAGCATTTT; CDR3aa: CASSFNRKSNQPQHF
d_gene: -; v_gene: TRBV18; j_gene: TRBJ2-5; abundance: once; len: 13; CDR3nt: TGTGCCAGCTCACCGGGCCAGCAAGAGACCCAGTACTTC; CDR3aa: CASSPGQQETQYF
d_gene: -; v_gene: TRBV20-1; j_gene: TRBJ2-3; abundance: -; len: 11; CDR3nt: TGCAGTGCTAGTCTTGGCCATACGCAGTATTTT; CDR3aa: CSASLGHTQYF
d_gene: TRBD1; v_gene: TRBV12-5; j_gene: TRBJ2-1; abundance: -; len: 13; CDR3nt: TGTGCTAGTGGTCAGGGACAGATTAACGAGCAGTTCTTC; CDR3aa: CASGQGQINEQFF
d_gene: -; v_gene: TRBV28; j_gene: TRBJ1-5; abundance: -; len: 14; CDR3nt: TGTGCCAGCAGTTTACAGCGACCCGATCAGCCCCAGCATTTT; CDR3aa: CASSLQRPDQPQHF
d_gene: -; v_gene: TRBV15; j_gene: TRBJ1-2; abundance: few; len: 13; CDR3nt: TGTGCCACCAGCAGAGATAGTGACTATGGCTACACCTTC; CDR3aa: CATSRDSDYGYTF
d_gene: TRBD1; v_gene: TRBV19; j_gene: TRBJ1-2; abundance: medium-sized; len: 16; CDR3nt: TGTGCCAGTAGTAGGACAAATCTACAGGGGAACTATGGCTACACCTTC; CDR3aa: CASSRTNLQGNYGYTF
d_gene: TRBD2; v_gene: TRBV6-2/TRBV6-3; j_gene: TRBJ2-3; abundance: -; len: 16; CDR3nt: TGTGCCAGCAGTTACTCGGCTAGCGGGAATTCTGATACGCAGTATTTT; CDR3aa: CASSYSASGNSDTQYF
d_gene: TRBD1; v_gene: TRBV5-1; j_gene: TRBJ2-3; abundance: -; len: 15; CDR3nt: TGCGCCAGCAGCCTGGACAGGACCGGCACAGATACGCAGTATTTT; CDR3aa: CASSLDRTGTDTQYF
d_gene: TRBD1; v_gene: TRBV19; j_gene: TRBJ2-1; abundance: few; len: 17; CDR3nt: TGTGCCAGTAGTAAGTTTAGGGTGACAGGGGGCATCTATGAGCAGTTCTTC; CDR3aa: CASSKFRVTGGIYEQFF
d_gene: -; v_gene: TRBV19; j_gene: TRBJ1-1; abundance: once; len: 16; CDR3nt: TGTGCCAGTATCTCCAGGGGAGGGAGGGTGAACACTGAAGCTTTCTTT; CDR3aa: CASISRGGRVNTEAFF
d_gene: TRBD1; v_gene: TRBV5-6; j_gene: TRBJ2-5; abundance: -; len: 17; CDR3nt: TGTGCCAGCACCGGCGTGGGGGGGACAGGGACTCAAGAGACCCAGTACTTC; CDR3aa: CASTGVGGTGTQETQYF
d_gene: TRBD2; v_gene: TRBV3-1/TRBV3-2; j_gene: TRBJ2-3; abundance: -; len: 17; CDR3nt: TGTGCCAGCAGCCAAGGGGGGGGACTAGGGTTCACAGATACGCAGTATTTT; CDR3aa: CASSQGGGLGFTDTQYF
d_gene: TRBD1; v_gene: TRBV11-2; j_gene: TRBJ2-5; abundance: once; len: 15; CDR3nt: TGTGCCAGCAGCCAGGACAGGCTGAGGGTCGAGACCCAGTACTTC; CDR3aa: CASSQDRLRVETQYF
d_gene: -; v_gene: TRBV28; j_gene: TRBJ2-5; abundance: -; len: 16; CDR3nt: TGTGCCAGCACCCGATTCGGGGTCGATAATCAAGAGACCCAGTACTTC; CDR3aa: CASTRFGVDNQETQYF
d_gene: -; v_gene: TRBV2; j_gene: TRBJ2-3; abundance: -; len: 14; CDR3nt: TGTGCCAGCAGTAGACAGGTCGGCACAGATACGCAGTATTTT; CDR3aa: CASSRQVGTDTQYF
d_gene: TRBD2; v_gene: TRBV7-2; j_gene: TRBJ2-7; abundance: -; len: 15; CDR3nt: TGTGCCAGCAGCCCAGCTAGCGGCAGCTCCTACGAGCAGTACTTC; CDR3aa: CASSPASGSSYEQYF
d_gene: -; v_gene: TRBV28; j_gene: TRBJ2-5; abundance: -; len: 15; CDR3nt: TGTGCCAGCAGTTTTCGGCAGGGCGTAGGAGAGACCCAGTACTTC; CDR3aa: CASSFRQGVGETQYF
d_gene: TRBD2; v_gene: TRBV15; j_gene: TRBJ2-7; abundance: -; len: 17; CDR3nt: TGTGCCACCAGCAGGGGACCGACTAGCGGGAGTTTCTACGAGCAGTACTTC; CDR3aa: CATSRGPTSGSFYEQYF
d_gene: -; v_gene: TRBV5-1; j_gene: TRBJ2-5; abundance: -; len: 13; CDR3nt: TGCGCCAGCAGCGCGGGACTTCAGGAGACCCAGTACTTC; CDR3aa: CASSAGLQETQYF
d_gene: TRBD2; v_gene: TRBV11-3; j_gene: TRBJ2-3; abundance: -; len: 14; CDR3nt: TGTGCCAGCAGCCCGCGGACTAGCGGGGATACGCAGTATTTT; CDR3aa: CASSPRTSGDTQYF
d_gene: TRBD1; v_gene: TRBV10-3; j_gene: TRBJ2-7; abundance: once; len: 13; CDR3nt: TGTGCCATCAGGGGGGACAGTTCCTACGAGCAGTACTTC; CDR3aa: CAIRGDSSYEQYF
d_gene: TRBD1; v_gene: TRBV27; j_gene: TRBJ1-5; abundance: -; len: 15; CDR3nt: TGTGCCAGCAGGGACCACGGGACAGGGAATCAGCCCCAGCATTTT; CDR3aa: CASRDHGTGNQPQHF
d_gene: -; v_gene: TRBV2; j_gene: TRBJ2-1; abundance: -; len: 13; CDR3nt: TGTGCCAGCAGGCCTAGCGCAGACAATGAGCAGTTCTTC; CDR3aa: CASRPSADNEQFF
d_gene: TRBD1; v_gene: TRBV7-9; j_gene: TRBJ2-3; abundance: -; len: 16; CDR3nt: TGTGCCAGCAGCCCGACCGGGACAGGGGGTTGGGATACGCAGTATTTT; CDR3aa: CASSPTGTGGWDTQYF
d_gene: TRBD1; v_gene: TRBV19; j_gene: TRBJ1-6; abundance: -; len: 15; CDR3nt: TGTGCCAGTAAAGGAAACAGGGGCGGTAATTCACCCCTCCACTTT; CDR3aa: CASKGNRGGNSPLHF